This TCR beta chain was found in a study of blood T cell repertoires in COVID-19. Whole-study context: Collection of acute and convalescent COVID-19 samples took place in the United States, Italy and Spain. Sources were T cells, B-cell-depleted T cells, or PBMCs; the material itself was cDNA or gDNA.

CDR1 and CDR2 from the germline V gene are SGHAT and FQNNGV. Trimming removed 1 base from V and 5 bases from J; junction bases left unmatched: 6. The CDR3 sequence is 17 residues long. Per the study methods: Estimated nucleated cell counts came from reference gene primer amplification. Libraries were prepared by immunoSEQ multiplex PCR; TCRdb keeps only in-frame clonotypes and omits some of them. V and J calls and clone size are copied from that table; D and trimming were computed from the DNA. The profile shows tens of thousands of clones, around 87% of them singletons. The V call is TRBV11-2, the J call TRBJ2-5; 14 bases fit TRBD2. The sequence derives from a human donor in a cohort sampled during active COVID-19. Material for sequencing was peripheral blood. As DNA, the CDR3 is TGTGCCAGCAGCTTAGGGACTAGCGGGAGGTTCGGGGAGACCCAGTACTTC. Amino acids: CASSLGTSGRFGETQYF.